A single sample gave rise to the 3 T cell receptor beta chains below, sequenced in a study of CXCR3-negative and CXCR3-positive naive CD8 T cells. UMI-labeled 5' RACE yielded the TRB cDNA libraries. From its re-call of the 5' RACE reads, TCRdb lists each CDR3 protein once, without DNA. The sample table sets out about 56,000 distinct CDR3 sequences. Findings and caveats of the study: CXCR3-positive naive cells had more hydrophobic TRB CDR3s than CXCR3-negative naive cells.

No cognate antigen is known for these TCRs. The sample was naive CXCR3+ CD8+ T cells from blood. The sample's subset: CD45RO-CCR7+CD27+CD95- naive CD8+ T cells expressing CXCR3 (TNR3+). These receptors came from a human donor in good health. Some clones in this sample may be carry-over from other donors' samples.

V usage is TRBV5-1 and J usage is TRBJ2-7; the TRBD1 assignment by TCRdb is unverifiable without DNA. The germline V gene has CDR1 SGHRS and CDR2 YFSETQ. The CDR3 runs to 16 residues. CDR3 residues: CASSEWGTGGSYEQYF.

The chain uses TRBV3-1 and TRBJ2-3; as DNA is missing, the TRBD2 call by TCRdb cannot be tested. This CDR3 comprises 21 residues. CDR1 LGHDT and CDR2 YNNKEL come from the germline V gene (reference sequence). CDR3 loop: CASSQVRGGLAGERPADTQYF.

This rearrangement joins TRBV7-8 to TRBJ1-4. Germline V gene sequence: CDR1 SGHVS, CDR2 FQNEAQ. CDR3 length: 11 amino acids. The CDR3 loop reads CASSPAEKLFF. The variable domain in full, completed from reference TRBV7-8 and TRBJ1-4, reads GAGVSQSPRYKVAKRGQDVALRCDPISGHVSLFWYQQALGQGPEFLTYFQNEAQLDKSGLPSDRFFAERPEGSVSTLKIQRTQQEDSAVYLCASSPAEKLFFGSGTQLSVL.